Listed below are T cell receptor beta chains from one sample, sequenced in a study of type 1 regulatory T cells. Their cognate antigens are unknown. TCRdb ran MiXCR on the reads and lists one entry per CDR3 protein. The repertoire holds about 69,000 distinct CDR3 sequences, around 21% seen once, with roughly 8% in the top ten. Sequenced input: cultured type 1 regulatory T (Tr1) cells, either the whole culture or a sorted fraction (not recorded which). These receptors came from a human donor in good health. Each CDR3 is given with its conserved first and last residue. D genes are given only for firm matches. The size field is filled for only some rows; it gives once, few, many or a size class.

d_call: TRBD2; j_call: TRBJ2-3; clone_size: few; v_call: TRBV27; cdr3_aa: CASSLLAGGTGTDTQYF; cdr3_nt: TGTGCCAGCAGTCTCCTAGCGGGAGGTACGGGCACAGATACGCAGTATTTT
d_call: -; j_call: TRBJ2-2; clone_size: few; v_call: TRBV29-1; cdr3_aa: CSVEDGAGELFF; cdr3_nt: TGCAGCGTTGAAGATGGCGCCGGGGAGCTGTTTTTT
d_call: -; j_call: TRBJ2-7; clone_size: few; v_call: TRBV28; cdr3_aa: CASSERGGAYEQYF; cdr3_nt: TGTGCCAGCAGCGAGAGGGGAGGTGCCTACGAGCAGTACTTC
d_call: TRBD1; j_call: TRBJ2-5; clone_size: few; v_call: TRBV13; cdr3_aa: CASSRGQGWETQYF; cdr3_nt: TGTGCCAGCAGCAGGGGACAGGGCTGGGAGACCCAGTACTTC
d_call: -; j_call: TRBJ1-1; clone_size: many; v_call: TRBV3-1; cdr3_aa: CASSRGRVYTEAFF; cdr3_nt: TGTGCCAGCAGCCGCGGACGAGTGTACACTGAAGCTTTCTTT
d_call: -; j_call: TRBJ2-3; clone_size: few; v_call: TRBV2; cdr3_aa: CASWAGFSDTQYF; cdr3_nt: TGTGCCAGCTGGGCCGGCTTTTCGGATACGCAGTATTTT
d_call: -; j_call: TRBJ1-1; clone_size: many; v_call: TRBV5-1; cdr3_aa: CASSLEQVNTEAFF; cdr3_nt: TGCGCCAGCAGCTTGGAACAGGTGAACACTGAAGCTTTCTTT
d_call: -; j_call: TRBJ2-1; clone_size: few; v_call: TRBV7-2; cdr3_aa: CASSPAGQGNEQFF; cdr3_nt: TGTGCCAGCAGCCCTGCAGGGCAGGGGAATGAGCAGTTCTTC
d_call: -; j_call: TRBJ1-1; clone_size: few; v_call: TRBV7-9; cdr3_aa: CASSLVGGAKHTEAFF; cdr3_nt: TGTGCCAGCAGCTTAGTGGGGGGGGCTAAGCACACTGAAGCTTTCTTT
d_call: -; j_call: TRBJ1-1; clone_size: -; v_call: TRBV6-5; cdr3_aa: CASGDITEAFF; cdr3_nt: TGTGCCAGCGGGGATATAACTGAAGCTTTCTTT
d_call: TRBD2; j_call: TRBJ2-1; clone_size: -; v_call: TRBV7-3; cdr3_aa: CASSPLAGHNEQFF; cdr3_nt: TGTGCCAGCAGCCCTCTAGCGGGACACAATGAGCAGTTCTTC
d_call: TRBD1; j_call: TRBJ1-1; clone_size: -; v_call: TRBV5-1; cdr3_aa: CASSIGTGGSEAFF; cdr3_nt: TGCGCCAGCAGCATAGGGACAGGGGGCTCTGAAGCTTTCTTT
d_call: -; j_call: TRBJ1-2; clone_size: few; v_call: TRBV2; cdr3_aa: CASTPGRRGYGYTF; cdr3_nt: TGTGCCAGCACCCCAGGCCGGAGAGGCTATGGCTACACCTTC
d_call: -; j_call: TRBJ1-1; clone_size: -; v_call: TRBV19; cdr3_aa: CASTRRKTTEAFF; cdr3_nt: TGTGCCAGTACGAGGCGGAAGACCACTGAAGCTTTCTTT
d_call: TRBD1; j_call: TRBJ2-4; clone_size: -; v_call: TRBV30; cdr3_aa: CAWSAGQAAKNIQYF; cdr3_nt: TGTGCCTGGAGTGCTGGACAGGCCGCCAAAAACATTCAGTACTTC
d_call: -; j_call: TRBJ1-5; clone_size: hyperexpanded; v_call: TRBV20-1; cdr3_aa: CSADKGGNQPQHF; cdr3_nt: TGCAGTGCTGACAAGGGGGGCAATCAGCCCCAGCATTTT
d_call: -; j_call: TRBJ1-1; clone_size: few; v_call: TRBV7-9; cdr3_aa: CASSLESIEAFF; cdr3_nt: TGTGCCAGCAGCCTCGAGTCTATTGAAGCTTTCTTT
d_call: -; j_call: TRBJ1-4; clone_size: few; v_call: TRBV30; cdr3_aa: CAWSSSSNEKLFF; cdr3_nt: TGTGCCTGGAGTTCCAGCTCAAATGAAAAACTGTTTTTT
d_call: -; j_call: TRBJ2-3; clone_size: few; v_call: TRBV11-2; cdr3_aa: CASSLAGRGTDTQYF; cdr3_nt: TGTGCCAGCAGCTTAGCTGGGCGGGGCACAGATACGCAGTATTTT
d_call: -; j_call: TRBJ2-7; clone_size: few; v_call: TRBV5-1; cdr3_aa: CASSLDGNEGGEQYF; cdr3_nt: TGCGCCAGCAGCTTGGACGGGAATGAAGGTGGCGAGCAGTACTTC
d_call: TRBD2; j_call: TRBJ2-2; clone_size: -; v_call: TRBV15; cdr3_aa: CATSRDWGGRDPGELFF; cdr3_nt: TGTGCCACCAGCAGAGATTGGGGCGGGAGGGACCCCGGGGAGCTGTTTTTT
d_call: -; j_call: TRBJ1-1; clone_size: few; v_call: TRBV21-1; cdr3_aa: CASTPIPRAFF; cdr3_nt: TGTGCCAGCACCCCGATACCCAGGGCTTTCTTT
d_call: TRBD2; j_call: TRBJ2-1; clone_size: few; v_call: TRBV11-2; cdr3_aa: CASSLAGLSSSYNEQFF; cdr3_nt: TGTGCCAGCAGCTTAGCGGGACTATCTAGCTCCTACAATGAGCAGTTCTTC
d_call: TRBD2; j_call: TRBJ2-7; clone_size: -; v_call: TRBV3-1; cdr3_aa: CASRGGDEQYF; cdr3_nt: TGTGCCAGCAGGGGAGGGGACGAGCAGTACTTC
d_call: -; j_call: TRBJ2-1; clone_size: -; v_call: TRBV19; cdr3_aa: CASRWHSLSPDNEQFF; cdr3_nt: TGTGCCAGTAGGTGGCACAGTCTTTCTCCAGACAATGAGCAGTTCTTC
d_call: -; j_call: TRBJ1-2; clone_size: many; v_call: TRBV20-1; cdr3_aa: CSARVPGMTF; cdr3_nt: TGCAGTGCTAGAGTTCCGGGAATGACCTTC
d_call: -; j_call: TRBJ2-5; clone_size: -; v_call: TRBV9; cdr3_aa: CASSVQGSVPETQYF; cdr3_nt: TGTGCCAGCAGCGTCCAGGGGTCGGTACCGGAGACCCAGTACTTC
d_call: TRBD1; j_call: TRBJ1-1; clone_size: -; v_call: TRBV9; cdr3_aa: CASSGPQGARTEAFF; cdr3_nt: TGTGCCAGCAGCGGACCACAGGGGGCCAGAACTGAAGCTTTCTTT
d_call: -; j_call: TRBJ1-4; clone_size: -; v_call: TRBV7-9; cdr3_aa: CASSLGQGMEKLFF; cdr3_nt: TGTGCCAGCAGCTTAGGCCAGGGGATGGAAAAACTGTTTTTT
d_call: TRBD1; j_call: TRBJ1-5; clone_size: -; v_call: TRBV3-1; cdr3_aa: CASSQDRTQPQHF; cdr3_nt: TGTGCCAGCAGCCAGGACAGGACTCAGCCCCAGCATTTT
d_call: TRBD2; j_call: TRBJ2-3; clone_size: few; v_call: TRBV7-2; cdr3_aa: CASSLAAGATDTQYF; cdr3_nt: TGTGCCAGCAGCTTAGCAGCGGGGGCCACAGATACGCAGTATTTT
d_call: -; j_call: TRBJ2-2; clone_size: -; v_call: TRBV15; cdr3_aa: CATSRDPPGTVPGELFF; cdr3_nt: TGTGCCACCAGCAGAGATCCCCCAGGGACCGTACCCGGGGAGCTGTTTTTT
d_call: -; j_call: TRBJ1-1; clone_size: few; v_call: TRBV6-5; cdr3_aa: CASSSGITGAFF; cdr3_nt: TGTGCCAGCAGTTCCGGTATTACTGGAGCTTTCTTT
d_call: -; j_call: TRBJ2-4; clone_size: -; v_call: TRBV5-1; cdr3_aa: CASSLAQIGDIQYF; cdr3_nt: TGCGCCAGCAGCTTGGCCCAAATTGGGGACATTCAGTACTTC
d_call: -; j_call: TRBJ2-7; clone_size: -; v_call: TRBV5-1; cdr3_aa: CASSLGNIPGEQYF; cdr3_nt: TGCGCCAGCAGCTTGGGGAACATCCCGGGGGAGCAGTACTTC
d_call: TRBD2; j_call: TRBJ2-5; clone_size: few; v_call: TRBV18; cdr3_aa: CASSPLAAETQYF; cdr3_nt: TGTGCCAGCTCACCCCTAGCGGCAGAGACCCAGTACTTC
d_call: TRBD2; j_call: TRBJ2-3; clone_size: -; v_call: TRBV5-1; cdr3_aa: CASSLLAGTITDTQYF; cdr3_nt: TGCGCCAGCAGCCTCCTAGCGGGAACGATAACAGATACGCAGTATTTT
d_call: -; j_call: TRBJ2-1; clone_size: -; v_call: TRBV10-3; cdr3_aa: CAISEPAGSDEQFF; cdr3_nt: TGTGCCATCAGTGAGCCGGCAGGGAGTGATGAGCAGTTCTTC
d_call: -; j_call: TRBJ1-6; clone_size: -; v_call: TRBV6-1; cdr3_aa: CASSEIGRGIESPLHF; cdr3_nt: TGTGCCAGCAGTGAAATCGGGCGGGGCATAGAATCACCCCTCCACTTT
d_call: TRBD2; j_call: TRBJ2-1; clone_size: few; v_call: TRBV7-3; cdr3_aa: CASSLSGASGPYNEQFF; cdr3_nt: TGTGCCAGCAGCTTGAGCGGGGCTAGCGGCCCCTACAATGAGCAGTTCTTC
d_call: TRBD1; j_call: TRBJ1-5; clone_size: few; v_call: TRBV7-8; cdr3_aa: CASSSMTGGYQPQHF; cdr3_nt: TGTGCCAGCAGCTCGATGACAGGGGGCTATCAGCCCCAGCATTTT
d_call: -; j_call: TRBJ1-5; clone_size: -; v_call: TRBV28; cdr3_aa: CASNSPSPSYNQPQHF; cdr3_nt: TGTGCCAGCAATTCTCCTTCCCCCAGCTACAATCAGCCCCAGCATTTT
d_call: -; j_call: TRBJ2-1; clone_size: many; v_call: TRBV7-3; cdr3_aa: CASSLSGSSYNEQFF; cdr3_nt: TGTGCCAGCAGCTTATCTGGGAGCTCCTACAATGAGCAGTTCTTC
d_call: -; j_call: TRBJ2-1; clone_size: -; v_call: TRBV5-1; cdr3_aa: CASTTSRGGNNEQFF; cdr3_nt: TGCGCCAGCACCACCTCTAGGGGAGGTAACAATGAGCAGTTCTTC
d_call: TRBD1; j_call: TRBJ2-7; clone_size: few; v_call: TRBV12-3/TRBV12-4; cdr3_aa: CASSFRQGASEQYF; cdr3_nt: TGTGCCAGCAGTTTCCGACAGGGAGCTTCCGAGCAGTACTTC
d_call: -; j_call: TRBJ2-7; clone_size: medium-sized; v_call: TRBV21-1; cdr3_aa: CASSKGPPASGRTYEQYF; cdr3_nt: TGTGCCAGCAGCAAAGGCCCCCCTGCTAGCGGGAGGACATACGAGCAGTACTTC
d_call: TRBD2; j_call: TRBJ2-5; clone_size: few; v_call: TRBV7-2; cdr3_aa: CASSPGLASETQYF; cdr3_nt: TGTGCCAGCAGCCCGGGACTAGCCTCAGAGACCCAGTACTTC
d_call: TRBD2; j_call: TRBJ2-1; clone_size: -; v_call: TRBV29-1; cdr3_aa: CSIGTSGDSSYNEQFF; cdr3_nt: TGCAGCATCGGGACTAGCGGGGACTCTTCCTACAATGAGCAGTTCTTC
d_call: -; j_call: TRBJ1-2; clone_size: -; v_call: TRBV27; cdr3_aa: CASSPDLNGYTF; cdr3_nt: TGTGCCAGCAGTCCCGACCTGAACGGCTACACCTTC
d_call: TRBD1; j_call: TRBJ1-4; clone_size: -; v_call: TRBV7-2; cdr3_aa: CASSPDRVNEKLFF; cdr3_nt: TGTGCCAGCAGCCCGGACAGGGTTAATGAAAAACTGTTTTTT
d_call: -; j_call: TRBJ2-1; clone_size: many; v_call: TRBV20-1; cdr3_aa: CSAIKPSSYNEQFF; cdr3_nt: TGCAGTGCCATCAAGCCGAGCTCCTACAATGAGCAGTTCTTC
d_call: TRBD2; j_call: TRBJ2-7; clone_size: -; v_call: TRBV9; cdr3_aa: CASSVGVLAGVYEQYF; cdr3_nt: TGTGCCAGCAGCGTAGGTGTCCTAGCGGGAGTGTACGAGCAGTACTTC
d_call: -; j_call: TRBJ2-6; clone_size: -; v_call: TRBV12-3/TRBV12-4; cdr3_aa: CASSFTGSGANVLTF; cdr3_nt: TGTGCCAGCAGTTTTACGGGCTCTGGGGCCAACGTCCTGACTTTC